The T cell receptor (beta chain) under discussion was sequenced for a study of T-cell memory formation after mild COVID-19. The CDR3 covers 14 residues. V trimming: 2 bases; J trimming: 5 bases; junction bases outside the gene matches: 6. Looked up from germline, CDR1 is SGHTA and CDR2 is FQGNSA. In the case of this clonotype: Its antigen is unknown.

Findings and limits, study-wide: Clones that shrank (day 15 to 85) were balanced CD4/CD8, whereas later expanders leaned CD4+. Mostly located in CM and EM were contracting CD4+ clones, with contracting CD8+ clones located in EMRA. Pre-infection memory already had some responding clones, implying cross-reactive memory joined.

Amplification by 5'RACE using constant-segment primers produced TCR alpha and TCR beta cDNA libraries that carried sample barcodes and UMIs. TCRdb ran MiXCR on the 5' RACE reads and lists one entry per CDR3 protein. The data contain about 430,000 distinct CDR3 sequences, 20% to 25% of them seen just once; the ten biggest clones take up around 9%. Sequences were obtained from PBMCs or a T cell subset sorted from them (not recorded which). J is TRBJ2-7 and V is TRBV7-2; TRBD2 matches 7 bases. This TCR came from an adult woman who had mild COVID-19 (a few samples of this study predate the infection). Cell type and time point are not known. In DNA, the CDR3 is TGTGCCAGCAGCTTATGGGTTGCGGGAGACGAGCAGTACTTC. Amino acid sequence: CASSLWVAGDEQYF.